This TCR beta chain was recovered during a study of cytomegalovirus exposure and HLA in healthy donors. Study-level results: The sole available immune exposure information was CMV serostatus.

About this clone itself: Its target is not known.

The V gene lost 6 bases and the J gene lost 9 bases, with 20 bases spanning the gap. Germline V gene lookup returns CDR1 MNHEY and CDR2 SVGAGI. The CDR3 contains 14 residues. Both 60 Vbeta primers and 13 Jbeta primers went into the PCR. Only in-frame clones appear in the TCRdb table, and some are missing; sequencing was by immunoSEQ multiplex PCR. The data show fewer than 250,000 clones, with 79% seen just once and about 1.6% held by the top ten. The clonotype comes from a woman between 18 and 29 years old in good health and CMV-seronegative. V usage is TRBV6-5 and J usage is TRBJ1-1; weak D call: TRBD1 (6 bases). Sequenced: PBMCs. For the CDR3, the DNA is TGTGCCAGCAGACACGTGCCCACGCAGGGGAAAGCTTTCTTT. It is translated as CASRHVPTQGKAFF.